The next 21 T cell receptor delta chains were all read from a single sample in a study of gamma-delta T cells after stem cell transplantation. TCRdb re-called clones from the RT-PCR reads via CATT. The repertoire includes approximately 1,400 delta-chain clones, approximately 6% of them detected once, and 40% to 55% sits in the top ten. Input material: gamma-delta T cells. These receptors were collected from a human donor. It is not recorded whose cells these are; they may come from a transplant donor.

This clone turned up a few times. The amino acid sequence in TCRdb belongs to a much larger clone and departs from this DNA's translation at residue 9, likely a sequencing read error; the sequence shown is translated from the DNA. V gene TRDV1 combines with J gene TRDJ2; TRDD2 agrees at 8 bases. J gave up 6 bases and V 7 bases, and 34 bases lay outside the gene matches. Germline lookup yields CDR1 TSWWSYY and CDR2 QGS. The CDR3 extends over 23 amino acids. Written as DNA, the CDR3 is TGTGCTCTTGACTGTACTTCCTACAAAAGTGAGTGTGCTGGGGCCCCAGGGGCAGCACAACTCTTCTTT. Translating it yields CALDCTSYKSECAGAPGAAQLFF.

By sample share, this clone is large. The chain recombines TRDV2 with TRDJ1, with 10 bases fitting TRDD3. The V gene end was trimmed by 3 bases and the J gene end by 0 bases; junction bases not matched to a gene: 12. CDR3 length: 18 residues. CDR1 is GEAIGNYY, CDR2 EKD, per germline. The CDR3 nucleotides read TGTGCCTGTGACGCGCTGGGGGATAAAGAGGGGTACACCGATAAACTCATCTTT. Residues: CACDALGDKEGYTDKLIF.

Relative to its sample, this clone is medium-sized. Just one base apart from a much larger clone, this may be a read error. Other DNA sequences within the sample encode an identical CDR3. CDR3 bases: TGTGCCTGTGTCCCACTAATCTCTTCACTCCCGTCACTTGGGGATGTAGACACCGATAAACTCATCTTT. This encodes CACVPLISSLPSLGDVDTDKLIF. The chain couples TRDV2 to TRDJ1, with TRDD3 as a possible D gene (6 bases). V was cut by 5 bases and J by 0 bases, with 39 bases left in between. Germline values: CDR1 GEAIGNYY, CDR2 EKD. The length of the CDR3 is 23 residues.

The genes are TRDV2 and TRDJ1, with 7 bases lining up with TRDD3. This CDR3 contains 17 residues. The J segment lost 0 bases and the V segment lost 7 bases, leaving 16 bases of the junction unmatched. Looked up from germline, CDR1 is GEAIGNYY and CDR2 is EKD. The CDR3 DNA is TGTGCCTGCGATAGGCTACTGGGGCACCAGAACACCGATAAACTCATCTTT. Encoded protein: CACDRLLGHQNTDKLIF.

This clone was counted between two and nine times. With only one base between it and a far larger clone, this is likely a read error. This chain uses TRDV1 with TRDJ1; 7 nucleotides agree with TRDD2. The V gene end was trimmed by 4 bases and the J gene end by 0 bases; junction bases not matched to a gene: 20. This CDR3 is built from 20 residues. The germline gives CDR1 TSWWSYY, CDR2 QGS. The CDR3: CALGGPSLPPFLEYTDKLIF. CDR3 coding DNA: TGTGCTCTTGGGGGCCCTTCCCTTCCCCCCTTCCTCGAGTACACCGATAAACTCATCTTT.

To note about this clone: The amino acid sequence in TCRdb belongs to a much larger clone and departs from this DNA's translation at residue 9, likely a sequencing read error; the sequence shown is translated from the DNA. The rearrangement links TRDV2 to TRDJ3; 8 bases line up with TRDD3. With V trimmed by 0 bases and J by 3 bases, 15 bases remained unmatched. Looked up from germline, CDR1 is GEAIGNYY and CDR2 is EKD. This CDR3 comprises 21 residues. Here the CDR3 reads CACDTLVERDTPGWDTRQMFF. DNA for the CDR3: TGTGCCTGTGACACCCTTGTGGAGAGGGATACGCCCGGCTGGGACACCCGACAGATGTTTTTC.

This clone is classed as medium-sized. The chain joins TRDV1 to TRDJ1, with D possibly matching TRDD3 (6 bases). This CDR3 contains 25 residues. In germline, CDR1 is TSWWSYY, CDR2 QGS. V lost 1 base, J lost 3 bases, and 42 bases lay in between. DNA of the CDR3: TGTGCTCTTGGGGAACGGTTACTGTGGACTGTGGTGGGGGCCCCTCCTAATGTATGGGCCGATAAACTCATCTTT. Translated: CALGERLLWTVVGAPPNVWADKLIF.

This clone was detected a few times. TCRdb records a much larger clone's protein for this DNA, with a difference at residue 3 that likely arises from a read error; the protein given is the translation of the DNA. This chain uses TRDV2 with TRDJ1; D might be TRDD3 (5 bases). CDR1 is GEAIGNYY, CDR2 EKD, per germline. This CDR3 contains 14 residues. CDR3 residues: CARDLTGITDKLIF. In DNA form, the CDR3 reads TGTGCCCGTGACCTTACTGGAATCACCGATAAACTCATCTTT.

In its sample, this clone ranks as medium-sized. A read error is possible here, since a much larger clone lies one base away. The CDR3 region is CACDSWGTDPWDTRQMFF. The DNA for the CDR3 is TGTGCCTGTGACAGCTGGGGGACCGACCCCTGGGACACCCGACAGATGTTTTTC. The chain carries TRDV2 and TRDJ3; TRDD3 aligns across 8 bases. The J segment lost 2 bases and the V segment lost 2 bases, leaving 7 bases of the junction unmatched. The CDR3 totals 18 residues. The germline CDR1 and CDR2 sequences are GEAIGNYY and EKD.

This clone occurred a few times. With only one base between it and a far larger clone, this is likely a read error. This chain connects TRDV2 to TRDJ3, with TRDD3 identical over 9 bases. The CDR3 totals 22 residues. Germline assignment: CDR1 GEAIGNYY and CDR2 EKD. Trimming cost V 2 bases and J 1 base; bases outside gene matches: 17. For the CDR3, the DNA is TGTGCCTGTGACATTACTGGGGGAGGTTATGAGGAATCATCCTGGGACACCCGACAGATGTTTTTC. This encodes CACDITGGGYEESSWDTRQMFF.

In regard to this clone: This is likely an artifact of a read error, given a far larger clone one base away. The sample holds other DNA sequences that translate to the same CDR3. The chain employs TRDV2 and TRDJ1; TRDD3 aligns across 9 bases. Germline CDR1 GEAIGNYY, CDR2 EKD. The V gene end was trimmed by 4 bases and the J gene end by 8 bases; junction bases not matched to a gene: 10. CDR3 length: 14 amino acids. As DNA, the CDR3 is TGTGCCTGTGAAGCCCTGGGGGATTCTGACAAACTCATCTTT. It is translated as CACEALGDSDKLIF.

By share, this clone counts as medium-sized. This chain connects TRDV1 to TRDJ1; the match to TRDD3 covers 7 bases. This CDR3 comprises 21 residues. Germline V CDR1 and CDR2: TSWWSYY, QGS. Unmatched junction bases numbered 21, after V lost 0 bases and J lost 2 bases. CDR3 nucleotides: TGTGCTCTTGGGGAACTAGGGCTTGAACACGATACTGGGGAATTTACCGATAAACTCATCTTT. This sequence encodes CALGELGLEHDTGEFTDKLIF.

Note on this clone: This DNA's translation differs at residue 10 from TCRdb's protein, which comes from a much larger clone; a read error is likely, and the protein shown is translated from the DNA. The chain combines TRDV2 with TRDJ2; TRDD3 matches at 9 bases. V lost 2 bases, J lost 4 bases, and 7 bases stayed unmatched. The CDR3 contains 16 residues. The germline gives CDR1 GEAIGNYY, CDR2 EKD. This CDR3 reads CACDKLGDISTAQLFF. The CDR3 region has the DNA TGTGCCTGTGACAAACTGGGGGACATCTCGACAGCACAACTCTTCTTT.

Comments on this clone: The mismatch at residue 11 between this DNA's translation and the TCRdb protein of a much larger clone likely reflects a read error; the protein shown is translated from the DNA. The J gene is TRDJ3, the V gene TRDV2; D might be TRDD3 (5 bases). This CDR3 spans 19 amino acids. V was trimmed by 1 base and J by 3 bases, leaving 18 bases between them. Germline values: CDR1 GEAIGNYY, CDR2 EKD. DNA of the CDR3: TGTGCCTGTGACACAGCCGGGGGTCGATCCTTCTGGGACACCCGACAGATGTTTTTC. Translation: CACDTAGGRSFWDTRQMFF.

This clone was counted a few times. V is TRDV2 and J is TRDJ1, with 7 nucleotides matching TRDD3. Germline lookup yields CDR1 GEAIGNYY and CDR2 EKD. The J segment lost 2 bases and the V segment lost 1 base, leaving 3 bases of the junction unmatched. CDR3 length equals 14 residues. In nucleotides, the CDR3 is TGTGCCTGTGACACTGTACTGGGGACCGATAAACTCATCTTT. Translation gives CACDTVLGTDKLIF.

This clone was seen more than once but under ten times. TCRdb's entry gives the protein of a much larger clone, which mismatches this DNA's translation at residue 12, likely from a read error; the protein reported here is translated from the DNA. This sequence joins TRDV2 and TRDJ1; 9 bases are shared with TRDD3. V gave up 0 bases and J gave up 1 base; unmatched junction bases: 11. This CDR3 spans 18 amino acids. Germline values: CDR1 GEAIGNYY, CDR2 EKD. CDR3 bases: TGTGCCTGTGACACCGTCGGGGATACGGGCCCCTTCACCGATAAACTCATCTTT. As protein: CACDTVGDTGPFTDKLIF.

Regarding this clone: The TCRdb protein comes from a much larger clone and disagrees with this DNA's translation at residue 16, likely due to a read error; the protein given here is derived from the DNA. The rearrangement uses TRDV1 and TRDJ1, with D possibly matching TRDD3 (6 bases). The CDR3 is 21 residues long. In germline, CDR1 is TSWWSYY, CDR2 QGS. V was pared by 6 bases and J by 3 bases, with 35 bases between. As DNA, the CDR3 is TGTGCTCTTGGAGAGGCCCTCTTGGCTGGGGACCCACCCTCGGACGCCGATAAACTCATCTTT. Amino acid sequence: CALGEALLAGDPPSDADKLIF.

Worth noting for this clone: Since a far larger clone is one base different, this is likely a read error. This same CDR3 is encoded by further DNA sequences in the sample. DNA of the CDR3: TGTGCCTGTTACCAACTGGGGGACCCGCCAGAGGGGCCCGATAAACTCATCTTT. This codes for CACYQLGDPPEGPDKLIF. The J gene is TRDJ1, the V gene TRDV2; 9 nucleotides align to TRDD3. V lost 6 bases, J lost 3 bases, and 19 bases stayed unmatched. Germline-derived CDR1 and CDR2 are GEAIGNYY and EKD. The CDR3 runs to 18 residues.

There are a few counts of this clone. TCRdb's listed protein matches a much larger clone and diverges from this DNA's translation at residue 12, likely through a read error; the protein shown comes from the DNA. The J gene is TRDJ1, the V gene TRDV2, with 13 bases lining up with TRDD3. The CDR3 has 17 amino acids. Germline trimming cut 0 bases from V and 3 bases from J; bases unmatched to any gene: 6. CDR1 GEAIGNYY and CDR2 EKD come from the germline V gene. CDR3 protein: CACDTLLGDTLADKLIF. The CDR3, as DNA: TGTGCCTGTGACACCCTACTGGGGGATACGCTCGCCGATAAACTCATCTTT.

The chain is built from TRDV1 and TRDJ1, with no clear D. The CDR3 runs to 16 residues. Deletions cut 1 base from V and 0 bases from J, with 12 bases between. Germline values: CDR1 TSWWSYY, CDR2 QGS. The CDR3 is CALGERPPLYTDKLIF. CDR3 nucleotides: TGTGCTCTTGGGGAACGCCCTCCGTTGTACACCGATAAACTCATCTTT.

Only a few counts were recorded for this clone. TCRdb's listed protein matches a much larger clone and diverges from this DNA's translation at residue 3, likely through a read error; the protein shown comes from the DNA. The V gene is TRDV2, the J gene TRDJ1; perhaps TRDD3 as D (6 bases). The CDR3 sequence is 14 residues long. The V gene's germline CDR1 is GEAIGNYY and CDR2 EKD. This chain's CDR3 is CAYDGLGQQSKLIF. The CDR3 DNA follows: TGTGCCTATGACGGACTGGGACAACAATCCAAACTCATCTTT.